This T cell receptor beta chain was recorded in a study of control samples from healthy donors and cancer patients. Using immunoSEQ multiplex PCR, the repertoire was profiled, and TCRdb retains in-frame clones only, with some absent. The sample shows some 94,000 clones, approximately 91% of them seen only once. This CDR3 is 13 amino acids long. The V end was cut by 4 bases, the J end by 2 bases, with 11 bases between. The germline CDR1 and CDR2 sequences are SQVTM and ANQGSEA. The receptor was isolated from a woman aged 45-65 years with colorectal cancer. The chain couples TRBV29-1 to TRBJ1-1; D remains unclear. Sequenced sample: PBMCs. The CDR3 loop reads CSVGRAGNTEAFF. In DNA form, the CDR3 reads TGCAGCGTTGGTAGGGCGGGAAACACTGAAGCTTTCTTT. The full variable domain, in which reference TRBV29-1 and TRBJ1-1 provide the parts outside the CDR3, is SAVISQKPSRDICQRGTSLTIQCQVDSQVTMMFWYRQQPGQSLTLIATANQGSEATYESGFVIDKFPISRPNLTFSTLTVSNMSPEDSSIYLCSVGRAGNTEAFFGQGTRLTVV.